The 32 T cell receptor beta chains given below trace back to one sample, sequenced in a study of spatial heterogeneity in lung cancer (dated by TCRdb to the late 2010s). Library creation used 5' RACE. The run used a NextSeq 500. TCRdb passed the public sequencing reads through fastp at Q25 and MiXCR, retaining productive beta sequences. Identical CDR3 proteins give one entry, which carries the most common genes and DNA. This sample lists tens of thousands of distinct CDR3 sequences; roughly 12% were detected once. The ten biggest clones cover 35% to 45% of the sample. Explained via the paper, the time point label denotes: sample taken at primary tumor resection. For TCR sequencing, whole RNA was extracted from tumor and nontumor lung tissue, or from cryopreserved PBMC samples, and no cell sorting was done. The specimen comprised PBMCs, sampled at surgery. The receptors derive from a male donor with early-stage non-small cell lung cancer.

Only a few counts were recorded for this clonotype. The chain joins TRBV12-3 or TRBV12-4 to TRBJ2-1, with 10 bases matching TRBD2. Germline trimming cut 6 bases from V and 8 bases from J; bases unmatched to any gene: 7. The CDR3 is 14 amino acids. This chain's CDR3 is CASRPSGSRDEQFF. CDR3 DNA sequence: TGTGCCAGCAGGCCTAGCGGGAGTCGCGATGAGCAGTTCTTC.

This clonotype was counted only a few times. The rearrangement joins TRBV4-3 to TRBJ2-5, with TRBD2 matching over 16 bases. Trimming cost V 4 bases and J 1 base; bases outside gene matches: 6. This CDR3 region has 18 residues. The V gene's germline CDR1 is LGHNA and CDR2 YSLEER. CDR3 residues: CASSRGLAGGPVQETQYF. For the CDR3, the DNA is TGCGCCAGCAGCCGGGGACTAGCGGGAGGGCCGGTCCAAGAGACCCAGTACTTC.

The chain couples TRBV7-9 to TRBJ1-2; D gene uncertain. V was cut by 1 base and J by 6 bases, with 9 bases left in between. There are 13 residues in the CDR3. CDR1 is SEHNR and CDR2 is FQNEAQ in the germline V gene (reference sequence). The CDR3 loop reads CASSLDPSHGYTF. CDR3 nucleotide sequence: TGTGCCAGCAGCTTAGACCCCTCCCATGGCTACACCTTC.

In its sample, this clonotype was seen a few times. This chain links TRBV7-2 with TRBJ1-6; D might be TRBD1 (5 bases). Germline-derived CDR1 and CDR2 are SGHTA and FQGNSA. V gave up 3 bases and J gave up 10 bases, with 10 bases separating them. CDR3 size: 13 residues. The CDR3 sequence is CASSLGTVSPLHF. In nucleotides, the CDR3 is TGTGCCAGCAGCTTGGGGACCGTATCACCCCTCCACTTT.

The chain recombines TRBV19 with TRBJ2-6, with D maybe TRBD2 (5 bases). V was pared by 6 bases and J by 0 bases, with 6 bases between. Germline V lookup: CDR1 LNHDA, CDR2 SQIVND (reference sequence). This CDR3 has 14 residues. CDR3 amino acids: CASRLASGANVLTF. The CDR3 nucleotides read TGTGCCAGTAGGCTAGCCTCTGGGGCCAACGTCCTGACTTTC.

This rearrangement joins TRBV7-3 to TRBJ1-5; D not certain. CDR1 is SGHTA, CDR2 FQGTGA, per germline. The CDR3 sequence is 13 residues long. V shed 0 bases and J shed 7 bases, with 7 bases lying between them. CDR3 region: CASSLTGGQPQHF. CDR3 bases: TGTGCCAGCAGCTTAACTGGTGGCCAGCCCCAGCATTTT.

The genes are TRBV5-1 and TRBJ2-6; D is uncertain. This CDR3 spans 17 amino acids. Germline V gene sequence: CDR1 SGHRS, CDR2 YFSETQ. V was shortened by 0 bases and J by 0 bases, with 10 bases between the two germline ends. DNA of the CDR3: TGCGCCAGCAGCTTGGCGGTCTTGTCCTCTGGGGCCAACGTCCTGACTTTC. Its protein product is CASSLAVLSSGANVLTF.

The sample holds a few counts of this clonotype. The V call is TRBV19, the J call TRBJ1-5; no clear D. The ends were cut back, 7 bases at V and 2 bases at J, with 18 bases in the middle. CDR3 length: 16 residues. The V gene's germline CDR1 is LNHDA and CDR2 SQIVND (reference sequence). CDR3 nucleotide sequence: TGTGCCAGTATCAACGGAGGAAAACGTGGCAATCAGCCCCAGCATTTT. Protein: CASINGGKRGNQPQHF.

This clonotype was counted between two and nine times. The V gene is TRBV7-2, the J gene TRBJ2-3; 10 bases match TRBD2. The CDR3 loop spans 18 amino acids. Germline-derived CDR1 and CDR2 are SGHTA and FQGNSA. The J segment lost 4 bases and the V segment lost 5 bases, leaving 15 bases of the junction unmatched. The CDR3: CASSPRSGSGRAPDTQYF. The CDR3 region has the DNA TGTGCCAGCAGCCCCCGGAGCGGAAGCGGGAGGGCGCCAGATACGCAGTATTTT.

This clonotype was recorded at least ten times. The J gene is TRBJ2-4, the V gene TRBV12-3 or TRBV12-4; 7 bases align to TRBD1. The CDR3 contains 15 residues. V gave up 5 bases and J gave up 6 bases; unmatched junction bases: 10. Here the CDR3 DNA reads TGTGCCAGCAGTACCCCCGGGACAGCAGGAAACATTCAGTACTTC. Encoded protein: CASSTPGTAGNIQYF.

The chain has TRBV7-9 and TRBJ2-7; perhaps D is TRBD1 or TRBD2 (5 bases each). CDR3 length: 19 amino acids. The V end lost 2 bases, the J end lost 0 bases, and 23 bases lay between the germline ends. Germline V CDR1 and CDR2: SEHNR, FQNEAQ (reference sequence). The CDR3 DNA reads TGTGCCAGCAGCTTAAGGGCTAGCTCCCGATTTGGGGGCTCCTACGAGCAGTACTTC. This translates into CASSLRASSRFGGSYEQYF.

This clonotype has only a few counts. Germline and junction disagree at one end, which may indicate a read error. This chain uses TRBV7-7 with TRBJ2-3; D gene ambiguous. Germline CDR1 SSHAT, CDR2 FNYEAQ (reference sequence). The length of the CDR3 is 13 residues. This CDR3 reads CASSLDGTDTQYF. DNA of the CDR3: TGTGCTAGCAGCTTAGATGGAACAGATACGCAGTATTTT.

The CDR3 is CSATYRGETQYF. CDR3 sequence (DNA): TGCAGTGCTACCTACAGGGGGGAGACCCAGTACTTC. This chain links TRBV20-1 with TRBJ2-5, with 8 bases matching TRBD1. CDR3 length: 12 amino acids. With V trimmed by 4 bases and J by 5 bases, 3 bases remained unmatched. The germline CDR1 and CDR2 sequences are DFQATT and SNEGSKA (reference sequence).

This clonotype was recorded at least ten times. The genes are TRBV4-3 and TRBJ1-5; D not certain. Germline loops: CDR1 LGHNA, CDR2 YSLEER. With 4 bases removed from V and 3 bases from J, the gap between germline ends came to 13 bases. There are 15 residues in the CDR3. Here the CDR3 DNA reads TGCGCCAGCAGCCCCAGTGGGCAGCCCAATCAGCCCCAGCATTTT. Amino acids: CASSPSGQPNQPQHF.

This clonotype appeared a few times. The chain joins TRBV19 to TRBJ1-1, with D possibly matching TRBD1 (6 bases). V shed 5 bases and J shed 1 base, with 8 bases lying between them. The CDR3 contains 13 residues. Per germline, CDR1 LNHDA and CDR2 SQIVND (reference sequence). The CDR3 loop is CASSGTPNTEAFF. The CDR3 bases are TGTGCCAGTAGTGGGACACCGAACACTGAAGCTTTCTTT.

The genes are TRBV27 and TRBJ1-1; TRBD1 matches 7 bases. CDR1 and CDR2 (germline): MNHEY, SMNVEV (reference sequence). This CDR3 comprises 17 residues. With 5 bases clipped from V and 4 bases from J, the junction kept 16 bases outside the gene matches. This chain's CDR3 is CASSPYPGQVSSTEAFF. The CDR3 nucleotides are TGTGCCAGCAGTCCATACCCCGGACAGGTTTCTTCCACTGAAGCTTTCTTT.

The V call is TRBV7-8, the J call TRBJ2-5; 8 nucleotides agree with TRBD1. The CDR3 is made up of 15 amino acids. Germline-derived CDR1 and CDR2 are SGHVS and FQNEAQ. V trimming: 7 bases; J trimming: 4 bases; junction bases outside the gene matches: 11. The CDR3 nucleotides read TGTGCCAGCAAAAGATCGGGACAGGCTCGAGAGACCCAGTACTTC. Its translation: CASKRSGQARETQYF.

Ten or more counts support this clonotype. This rearrangement joins TRBV3-1 to TRBJ1-5; D ambiguous. The germline V gene encodes CDR1 LGHDT and CDR2 YNNKEL (reference sequence). With 4 bases removed from V and 0 bases from J, the gap between germline ends came to 13 bases. The CDR3 totals 16 residues. For the CDR3, the DNA is TGTGCCAGCAGCCCGGGAGATGCTTATAGCAATCAGCCCCAGCATTTT. Translation gives CASSPGDAYSNQPQHF.

The V gene is TRBV14, the J gene TRBJ2-1; 10 bases are shared with TRBD1. The CDR3 runs to 16 residues. Losses at the gene ends were 3 bases for V and 2 bases for J; bases not matched to a gene: 4. CDR1 SGHDN and CDR2 FVKESK come from the germline V gene. Written as DNA, the CDR3 is TGTGCCAGCAGCCATCCGGACAGGGGGGCCTACAATGAGCAGTTCTTC. This codes for CASSHPDRGAYNEQFF.

The chain recombines TRBV6-2 or TRBV6-3 with TRBJ1-4; no reliable D call. The CDR3 runs 14 residues. Germline loops: CDR1 MNHEY, CDR2 SVGEGT. Deletions cut 8 bases from V and 7 bases from J, with 17 bases between. DNA for the CDR3: TGTGCCAGCGGGCCCCGGGCACGGGGTGAAAAACTGTTTTTT. It encodes CASGPRARGEKLFF.

The rearrangement links TRBV18 to TRBJ2-1; D uncertain. CDR3 length: 16 residues. The germline CDR1 and CDR2 sequences are KGHSH and LQKENI. V dropped 2 bases and J dropped 1 base, with 12 bases sitting between them. CDR3 sequence: CASSPYETPSYNEQFF. As DNA, the CDR3 is TGTGCCAGCTCACCATACGAGACTCCTTCCTACAATGAGCAGTTCTTC. Together with reference TRBV18 and TRBJ2-1, the CDR3 gives the full variable domain: NAGVMQNPRHLVRRRGQEARLRCSPMKGHSHVYWYRQLPEEGLKFMVYLQKENIIDESGMPKERFSAEFPKEGPSILRIQQVVRGDSAAYFCASSPYETPSYNEQFFGPGTRLTVL.

V usage is TRBV11-2 and J usage is TRBJ2-1; D ambiguous. V was pared by 1 base and J by 7 bases, with 14 bases between. Germline V lookup: CDR1 SGHAT, CDR2 FQNNGV. The CDR3 loop spans 15 amino acids. The DNA of the CDR3 is TGTGCCAGCAGCTTAGTCCAAATAACCCGGAATGAGCAGTTCTTC. Its protein product is CASSLVQITRNEQFF.

This clonotype has a count of ten or more. V usage is TRBV7-3 and J usage is TRBJ2-1; TRBD1 is a possible D gene (6 bases). The germline CDR1 and CDR2 sequences are SGHTA and FQGTGA. The CDR3 is made up of 15 amino acids. V gave up 5 bases and J gave up 0 bases, with 11 bases separating them. Here the CDR3 reads CASSEGGSSYNEQFF. In nucleotides, the CDR3 is TGTGCCAGCAGCGAAGGGGGAAGCTCCTACAATGAGCAGTTCTTC.

This clonotype came up a few times. The junction departs from the called germline gene at one end, perhaps through a read error. V and J are TRBV7-9 and TRBJ2-1; D not resolved. CDR1 is SEHNR, CDR2 FQNEAQ, per germline (reference sequence). This CDR3 has 15 amino acids. CDR3 residues: CVSTLDGFSYNEQFF. CDR3 DNA: TGTGTCAGCACCCTCGACGGGTTTTCCTACAATGAGCAGTTCTTC.

This clonotype was counted only a few times. The chain has TRBV14 and TRBJ2-2; the match to TRBD1 covers 8 bases. Germline V gene data show CDR1 as SGHDN and CDR2 as FVKESK. This CDR3 region has 15 residues. V was pared by 1 base and J by 6 bases, with 4 bases of the junction left unmatched. As DNA, the CDR3 is TGTGCCAGCAGCCAAGCCCCGACAGGGGCCGGGGAGCTGTTTTTT. The encoded protein is CASSQAPTGAGELFF.

The chain is built from TRBV20-1 and TRBJ2-2; D is perhaps TRBD1 (5 bases). The germline V gene encodes CDR1 DFQATT and CDR2 SNEGSKA (reference sequence). The V and J ends lost 2 bases and 6 bases respectively, with 10 bases between them. The CDR3 consists of 13 residues. The CDR3, as DNA: TGCAGTGCTAGATTTCAGGGCGCCGGGGAGCTGTTTTTT. It translates to CSARFQGAGELFF.

This clonotype has a handful of counts. V gene TRBV6-1 combines with J gene TRBJ2-6, with D tentatively TRBD1 (6 bases). V lost 7 bases, J lost 2 bases, and 12 bases lay in between. This CDR3 region has 15 residues. Germline V gene lookup returns CDR1 MNHNS and CDR2 SASEGT. The CDR3 reads CASNRGSAGANVLTF. Written as DNA, the CDR3 is TGTGCCAGCAATAGGGGGTCGGCTGGGGCCAACGTCCTGACTTTC.

The V call is TRBV4-2, the J call TRBJ2-1, with D maybe TRBD1 (6 bases). Trimming pared 0 bases from V and 0 bases from J, leaving 9 bases between. Per germline, CDR1 LGHNA and CDR2 YNFKEQ. CDR3 length: 16 residues. CDR3 in amino acids: CASSQDGGDSYNEQFF. CDR3 bases: TGTGCCAGCAGCCAAGATGGGGGCGACTCCTACAATGAGCAGTTCTTC.

This clonotype was counted a few times. This chain connects TRBV24-1 to TRBJ2-5; unclear D gene. Germline V gene lookup returns CDR1 KGHDR and CDR2 SFDVKD. The V end lost 0 bases, the J end lost 5 bases, and 6 bases lay between the germline ends. The CDR3 covers 13 residues. The CDR3 coding sequence is TGTGCCACCAGTGATTTGAACGGGGAGACCCAGTACTTC. Translated: CATSDLNGETQYF.

This chain connects TRBV27 to TRBJ1-2, with D unclear. This CDR3 contains 16 residues. From germline, CDR1 is MNHEY and CDR2 SMNVEV (reference sequence). V dropped 0 bases and J dropped 5 bases, with 16 bases sitting between them. CDR3 amino acids: CASSLSTTPEVYGYTF. CDR3 coding DNA: TGTGCCAGCAGTTTATCGACTACGCCTGAGGTGTATGGCTACACCTTC.

This clonotype was picked up many times. The chain combines TRBV12-3 or TRBV12-4 with TRBJ2-1; D uncertain. Deletions cut 4 bases from V and 8 bases from J, with 12 bases between. CDR3 length: 13 residues. Written as DNA, the CDR3 is TGTGCCAGCAGTTCCACGCCACTCGATGAGCAGTTCTTC. It codes for CASSSTPLDEQFF.

This clonotype has only a few counts. The chain is built from TRBV4-3 and TRBJ1-6, with D perhaps matching TRBD1 (5 bases). The V and J ends lost 0 bases and 7 bases respectively, with 19 bases between them. Germline V gene lookup returns CDR1 LGHNA and CDR2 YSLEER. The length of the CDR3 is 18 residues. The CDR3 reads CASSQETAAGILNSPLHF. The CDR3 DNA sequence: TGCGCCAGCAGCCAAGAAACCGCGGCAGGGATTTTAAATTCACCCCTCCACTTT.